The rows below give T cell receptor beta chains drawn from one sample of a study of identical twins. TCRdb ran MiXCR on the 5' RACE reads and lists one entry per CDR3 protein. The profile shows 690,000 or so distinct CDR3 sequences, 8.6% of them singletons. The sample was also linked to a second study, of yellow fever vaccine responses in identical twins.

The sequenced material came from PBMCs. All receptors derive from a woman aged 18-29 years in good health. The CDR3 runs from the conserved cysteine through the conserved F or W. A D gene is named only where the DNA matches it firmly. Expanded clones get a size class; other rows say once, few or many, or leave the size out.

j_gene: TRBJ2-1
v_gene: TRBV4-3
d_gene: TRBD2
abundance: many
CDR3nt: TGCGCCAGCAGCCAAAGACTAGCGGGTGGCGATGAGCAGTTCTTC
CDR3aa: CASSQRLAGGDEQFF

j_gene: TRBJ2-5
v_gene: TRBV28
d_gene: TRBD1
abundance: NA
CDR3nt: TGTGCCAGCCTAACTCTTCCGGGACAGGGTGGACAAGAGACCCAGTACTTC
CDR3aa: CASLTLPGQGGQETQYF

j_gene: TRBJ2-1
v_gene: TRBV11-2
d_gene: NA
abundance: many
CDR3nt: TGTGCCAGCAGCCCCCAAGACAATGAGCAGTTCTTC
CDR3aa: CASSPQDNEQFF

j_gene: TRBJ2-7
v_gene: TRBV25-1
d_gene: TRBD1
abundance: few
CDR3nt: TGTGCCAGCAGTGACCGGACAGGGGGCGACGAGCAGTACTTC
CDR3aa: CASSDRTGGDEQYF

j_gene: TRBJ2-5
v_gene: TRBV5-1
d_gene: TRBD1
abundance: few
CDR3nt: TGCGCCAGCAGCGCCGCCGGACAGGGGGGGACCCAGTACTTC
CDR3aa: CASSAAGQGGTQYF

j_gene: TRBJ2-3
v_gene: TRBV3-1
d_gene: NA
abundance: many
CDR3nt: TGTGCCAGCAGCCAACAATATTCGGGACGCCCATCTAGCACAGATACGCAGTATTTT
CDR3aa: CASSQQYSGRPSSTDTQYF

j_gene: TRBJ2-1
v_gene: TRBV19
d_gene: NA
abundance: few
CDR3nt: TGTGCCAGTAGTAACGATCTATACAATGAGCAGTTCTTC
CDR3aa: CASSNDLYNEQFF

j_gene: TRBJ2-7
v_gene: TRBV5-1
d_gene: TRBD2
abundance: few
CDR3nt: TGCGCCAGCAGCTTGGCAGGACTAGCGTCCGAGCAGTACTTC
CDR3aa: CASSLAGLASEQYF

j_gene: TRBJ1-1
v_gene: TRBV11-2
d_gene: TRBD1
abundance: few
CDR3nt: TGTGCCAGCAGCTTAGTTGGGACAGGGTCTAGTGGAACCACTGAAGCTTTCTTT
CDR3aa: CASSLVGTGSSGTTEAFF

j_gene: TRBJ2-2
v_gene: TRBV7-2
d_gene: NA
abundance: NA
CDR3nt: TGTGCCAGTGCCGGACCGAACACCGGGGAGCTGTTTTTT
CDR3aa: CASAGPNTGELFF

j_gene: TRBJ2-7
v_gene: TRBV5-1
d_gene: TRBD1
abundance: NA
CDR3nt: TGCGCCAGCAGCCCTGGGACAGCCACCTACGAGCAGTACTTC
CDR3aa: CASSPGTATYEQYF

j_gene: TRBJ2-3
v_gene: TRBV19
d_gene: NA
abundance: NA
CDR3nt: TGTGCCAGTAGTATCGGACAAGTCACAGATACGCAGTATTTT
CDR3aa: CASSIGQVTDTQYF

j_gene: TRBJ1-4
v_gene: TRBV5-8
d_gene: NA
abundance: few
CDR3nt: TGTGCCAGCAGCTTAAGCAGGGGAAATGAAAAACTGTTTTTT
CDR3aa: CASSLSRGNEKLFF

j_gene: TRBJ2-7
v_gene: TRBV20-1
d_gene: NA
abundance: NA
CDR3nt: TGCAGTGCGAATGGAGAGGGCGGGCTCGAGCAGTACTTC
CDR3aa: CSANGEGGLEQYF

j_gene: TRBJ2-7
v_gene: TRBV2
d_gene: TRBD2
abundance: few
CDR3nt: TGTGCCAGCAGCGGGACTAGCGGGTTGTACGAGCAGTACTTC
CDR3aa: CASSGTSGLYEQYF

j_gene: TRBJ2-3
v_gene: TRBV7-9
d_gene: TRBD2
abundance: NA
CDR3nt: TGTGCCAGCAGTCTAGGGACTAGCGGCCTAAGCACAGATACGCAGTATTTT
CDR3aa: CASSLGTSGLSTDTQYF

j_gene: TRBJ2-3
v_gene: TRBV5-1
d_gene: TRBD2
abundance: NA
CDR3nt: TGCGCCAGCAGCTTTGGGATGGCGGGGGGCCTTGATACGCAGTATTTT
CDR3aa: CASSFGMAGGLDTQYF

j_gene: TRBJ2-2
v_gene: TRBV7-3
d_gene: NA
abundance: NA
CDR3nt: TGTGCCAGCAGCTTAGTCGCCCCAGTGAGGGACTGGAACACCGGGGAGCTGTTTTTT
CDR3aa: CASSLVAPVRDWNTGELFF

j_gene: TRBJ2-7
v_gene: TRBV3-1
d_gene: TRBD1
abundance: NA
CDR3nt: TGTGCCAGCAGCCAAGAAGGACAGGGAATTTACGAGCAGTACTTC
CDR3aa: CASSQEGQGIYEQYF

j_gene: TRBJ2-1
v_gene: TRBV7-9
d_gene: TRBD2
abundance: many
CDR3nt: TGTGCCAGCAGCTTAAGGGAGGGAGTGGGCAATGAGCAGTTCTTC
CDR3aa: CASSLREGVGNEQFF

j_gene: TRBJ2-5
v_gene: TRBV20-1
d_gene: TRBD1
abundance: many
CDR3nt: TGCAGTGCCAACCCGGGACAGGGGTTGGAGACCCAGTACTTC
CDR3aa: CSANPGQGLETQYF

j_gene: TRBJ2-7
v_gene: TRBV20-1
d_gene: NA
abundance: NA
CDR3nt: TGCAGTGCTAATCGGTTTGACAGGGACTCCTGCGAGCAGTACTTC
CDR3aa: CSANRFDRDSCEQYF

j_gene: TRBJ2-7
v_gene: TRBV20-1
d_gene: NA
abundance: few
CDR3nt: TGCAGTGCTATACCCGGGACTCCCGACGTGGGGGAGCAGTACTTC
CDR3aa: CSAIPGTPDVGEQYF

j_gene: TRBJ2-7
v_gene: TRBV7-9
d_gene: TRBD1
abundance: NA
CDR3nt: TGTGCCAGCAGTTCCGGGACAGGGACTCCCTACGAGCAGTACTTC
CDR3aa: CASSSGTGTPYEQYF

j_gene: TRBJ1-2
v_gene: TRBV6-5
d_gene: NA
abundance: few
CDR3nt: TGTGCCAGCAGTTACACCCTCATCTATGGCTACACCTTC
CDR3aa: CASSYTLIYGYTF

j_gene: TRBJ2-3
v_gene: TRBV4-2
d_gene: NA
abundance: NA
CDR3nt: TGTGCCAGCAGCCAAGGGACAGATAAGAACACAGATACGCAGTATTTT
CDR3aa: CASSQGTDKNTDTQYF

j_gene: TRBJ1-2
v_gene: TRBV5-1
d_gene: NA
abundance: NA
CDR3nt: TGCGCCAGCAGCCCTGAGGGAGAGTATGGCTACACCTTC
CDR3aa: CASSPEGEYGYTF

j_gene: TRBJ2-1
v_gene: TRBV27
d_gene: NA
abundance: few
CDR3nt: TGTGCCAGCAGTTTAAGCTCGGGATGGGGTCCCAATGAGCAGTTCTTC
CDR3aa: CASSLSSGWGPNEQFF

j_gene: TRBJ1-6
v_gene: TRBV9
d_gene: NA
abundance: NA
CDR3nt: TGTGCCAGCAGCGTAAACGAGGGAAATTCACCCCTCCACTTT
CDR3aa: CASSVNEGNSPLHF

j_gene: TRBJ2-2
v_gene: TRBV5-1
d_gene: NA
abundance: few
CDR3nt: TGCGCCAGCAGCTGGATGTTTACCGGGGAGCTGTTTTTT
CDR3aa: CASSWMFTGELFF

j_gene: TRBJ2-5
v_gene: TRBV4-2
d_gene: NA
abundance: many
CDR3nt: TGTGCCAGCAGCCAAGAGATGTTACAGGAGACCCAGTACTTC
CDR3aa: CASSQEMLQETQYF

j_gene: TRBJ2-7
v_gene: TRBV6-2/TRBV6-3
d_gene: TRBD1
abundance: NA
CDR3nt: TGTGCCAGCAGTTACTCGAGGGGGCCAAGCTCCTACGAGCAGTACTTC
CDR3aa: CASSYSRGPSSYEQYF

j_gene: TRBJ2-7
v_gene: TRBV11-2
d_gene: NA
abundance: few
CDR3nt: TGTGCCAGCAGCTTACTAGGAAACCAACCCTACGAGCAGTACTTC
CDR3aa: CASSLLGNQPYEQYF

j_gene: TRBJ2-3
v_gene: TRBV10-3
d_gene: NA
abundance: few
CDR3nt: TGTGCCATCAGTGTTAGTGCAGGAGATACGCAGTATTTT
CDR3aa: CAISVSAGDTQYF

j_gene: TRBJ2-7
v_gene: TRBV20-1
d_gene: NA
abundance: few
CDR3nt: TGCAGTGCTAGAGTAGAATCGGGGAGACCCTACGAGCAGTACTTC
CDR3aa: CSARVESGRPYEQYF

j_gene: TRBJ2-5
v_gene: TRBV4-1
d_gene: NA
abundance: NA
CDR3nt: TGCGCCAGCAGGCGCCTGGGAGGAGACCAAGAGACCCAGTACTTC
CDR3aa: CASRRLGGDQETQYF

j_gene: TRBJ1-4
v_gene: TRBV4-1
d_gene: NA
abundance: few
CDR3nt: TGCGCCAGCAGCCAAGGGGAAGGGGGTGAAAAACTGTTTTTT
CDR3aa: CASSQGEGGEKLFF

j_gene: TRBJ2-7
v_gene: TRBV5-1
d_gene: NA
abundance: NA
CDR3nt: TGCGCCAGCAGCCCGGGGGGGACAGGGTCCCTCGAGCAGTACTTC
CDR3aa: CASSPGGTGSLEQYF

j_gene: TRBJ2-7
v_gene: TRBV29-1
d_gene: NA
abundance: NA
CDR3nt: TGCAGCGTCCGAGGGGCGGGGGAGCAGTACTTC
CDR3aa: CSVRGAGEQYF

j_gene: TRBJ2-1
v_gene: TRBV5-1
d_gene: TRBD2
abundance: NA
CDR3nt: TGCGCCAGCAGCTTCGGACTAGCGGGGGGTCGAGTTTACAATGAGCAGTTCTTC
CDR3aa: CASSFGLAGGRVYNEQFF

j_gene: TRBJ2-7
v_gene: TRBV7-9
d_gene: TRBD1
abundance: NA
CDR3nt: TGTGCCAGCAGCTCCGGGACAGTACAATATTCCTACGAGCAGTACTTC
CDR3aa: CASSSGTVQYSYEQYF

j_gene: TRBJ2-7
v_gene: TRBV28
d_gene: TRBD2
abundance: once
CDR3nt: TGTGCCAGCAGTCCCCCAGGCGTGGCGGGAGCCTACGAGCAGTACTTC
CDR3aa: CASSPPGVAGAYEQYF

j_gene: TRBJ2-7
v_gene: TRBV2
d_gene: TRBD1
abundance: NA
CDR3nt: TGTGCCAGCAGTGAAACAGGGGGCGTCCACGAGCAGTACTTC
CDR3aa: CASSETGGVHEQYF

j_gene: TRBJ2-1
v_gene: TRBV29-1
d_gene: NA
abundance: many
CDR3nt: TGCAGCGTCCCCGGGATTGGGCGGGAATTCAATGAGCAGTTCTTC
CDR3aa: CSVPGIGREFNEQFF

j_gene: TRBJ2-3
v_gene: TRBV7-2
d_gene: NA
abundance: NA
CDR3nt: TGTGCCAGCAGCCCCCTAGGAGGGGACGCCCCAGATACGCAGTATTTT
CDR3aa: CASSPLGGDAPDTQYF

j_gene: TRBJ2-5
v_gene: TRBV7-8
d_gene: TRBD2
abundance: NA
CDR3nt: TGTGCCAGCAGAGAGACTAGCGCTACGGAGACCCAGTACTTC
CDR3aa: CASRETSATETQYF

j_gene: TRBJ2-1
v_gene: TRBV7-6
d_gene: NA
abundance: few
CDR3nt: TGTGCCAGCAGCTTAGCAGGGGTCGATGAGCAGTTCTTC
CDR3aa: CASSLAGVDEQFF

j_gene: TRBJ1-1
v_gene: TRBV27
d_gene: TRBD1
abundance: few
CDR3nt: TGTGCCAGCAGTTTATCAGGGACAGGGGGCACTGAAGCTTTCTTT
CDR3aa: CASSLSGTGGTEAFF

j_gene: TRBJ2-1
v_gene: TRBV6-2/TRBV6-3
d_gene: TRBD1
abundance: many
CDR3nt: TGTGCCAGCAGTTCGGACAGGGGGCCCTACAATGAGCAGTTCTTC
CDR3aa: CASSSDRGPYNEQFF

j_gene: TRBJ2-3
v_gene: TRBV4-1
d_gene: NA
abundance: many
CDR3nt: TGCGCCAGCAGCCATGGGTCCGGTATCACAGATACGCAGTATTTT
CDR3aa: CASSHGSGITDTQYF

j_gene: TRBJ2-5
v_gene: TRBV7-7
d_gene: TRBD2
abundance: NA
CDR3nt: TGTGCCAGCAGAAAAAGCGGGGGGCCCCAAGAGACCCAGTACTTC
CDR3aa: CASRKSGGPQETQYF

j_gene: TRBJ2-3
v_gene: TRBV29-1
d_gene: NA
abundance: few
CDR3nt: TGCAGCGTTGACTCAGGGCAGGATACGCAGTATTTT
CDR3aa: CSVDSGQDTQYF

j_gene: TRBJ2-5
v_gene: TRBV20-1
d_gene: TRBD1
abundance: NA
CDR3nt: TGCAGTGCAGCGACAGGGGGCCAAGAGACCCAGTACTTC
CDR3aa: CSAATGGQETQYF

j_gene: TRBJ2-3
v_gene: TRBV27
d_gene: TRBD1
abundance: NA
CDR3nt: TGTGCCAGCAGTGGTTTCCCGGGACAGGGGGACGATACGCAGTATTTT
CDR3aa: CASSGFPGQGDDTQYF

j_gene: TRBJ1-1
v_gene: TRBV9
d_gene: NA
abundance: few
CDR3nt: TGTGCCAGCAGCGTAGGAGGTATGAACACTGAAGCTTTCTTT
CDR3aa: CASSVGGMNTEAFF

j_gene: TRBJ2-6
v_gene: TRBV12-3/TRBV12-4
d_gene: NA
abundance: NA
CDR3nt: TGTGCCAGCAGACCCACGGGGGCCAACGTCCTGACTTTC
CDR3aa: CASRPTGANVLTF